This TCR beta chain was sequenced in a study of blood T cell repertoires in COVID-19. Overall study context: Sample material is recorded as cDNA or gDNA derived from T cells, B-cell-depleted T cells, or PBMCs.

As originally analysed: Researchers report that nucleated cell counts were estimated from reference gene primer amplification. The method was immunoSEQ multiplex PCR; TCRdb's version includes in-frame clones alone and lacks a portion of them. That table gives V, J and clone size, and the DNA gave D and trimming. Of approximately 190,000 clones detected, around 80% appear once; the ten largest clones hold approximately 6.9%. CDR3 size: 12 residues. The V gene lost 5 bases and the J gene lost 5 bases, with 9 bases spanning the gap. CDR1 and CDR2 (germline): SQVTM, ANQGSEA. The chain is built from TRBV29-1 and TRBJ2-2, with D perhaps TRBD1 (6 bases). Sample: peripheral blood. The TCR was taken from a man aged 60-69 years with acute or convalescent COVID-19. In DNA form, the CDR3 reads TGCAGCGTTTTCAGGGGAACCGGGGAGCTGTTTTTT. It yields the protein CSVFRGTGELFF.